This entry is about one TCR beta chain. Its antigen remains unknown. TCRdb reprocessed the RT-PCR reads via MiXCR and lists one record per CDR3 protein. The sample has hundreds of thousands of distinct CDR3 sequences; 9.5% to 15% are singletons. The sample is drawn from a study of response to subunit inactivated influenza vaccine. Study observations and caveats: Few additional T cells are recruited per seasonal influenza vaccination, authors suggested.

Germline values: CDR1 SGHTA, CDR2 FQGNSA. CDR3 size: 13 residues. V lost 5 bases to trimming and J lost 8 bases, with 15 bases between them. Sequencing was performed on non-naive T cells sorted from PBMCs, taken 14 days before vaccination. The V and J genes are TRBV7-2 and TRBJ1-2; D remains unclear. This sequence originates from a man aged 50 to 59 who received an inactivated influenza vaccine. CDR3 sequence reads: CASSPTGREGYTF. DNA for the CDR3: TGTGCCAGCAGCCCCACGGGGAGGGAGGGCTACACCTTC.